One sample yielded the 5 T cell receptor beta chains listed below, sequenced in a study of blood T cell repertoires in COVID-19. Generated by immunoSEQ multiplex PCR, the TCRdb table keeps only in-frame clones and is missing some. The table has approximately 250,000 clones, approximately 90% seen once. Sequenced material: peripheral blood. These receptors came from a man aged 18 to 30 with active or convalescent COVID-19.

The gene calls are TRBV6-5 and TRBJ1-6, with D maybe TRBD1 (5 bases). V lost 6 bases to trimming and J lost 10 bases, with 19 bases between them. This CDR3 is built from 15 residues. The germline V gene encodes CDR1 MNHEY and CDR2 SVGAGI. The CDR3 region has the DNA TGTGCCAGCAGATATTGGACATCGGTAGAGTCACCCCTCCACTTT. Translated: CASRYWTSVESPLHF.

The V gene is TRBV24-1, the J gene TRBJ2-2; 10 bases match TRBD1. V lost 2 bases and J lost 5; bases outside the gene matches: 10. Germline lookup yields CDR1 KGHDR and CDR2 SFDVKD. CDR3 length equals 18 residues. CDR3 sequence (DNA): TGTGCCACCAGTGATTGGTCCGCCGGGACAGGGGATACCGGGGAGCTGTTTTTT. This codes for CATSDWSAGTGDTGELFF.

The rearrangement uses TRBV19 and TRBJ2-4, with D possibly TRBD2 on 5 matching bases. The V gene lost 7 bases and the J gene lost 4 bases, with 14 bases spanning the gap. This CDR3 comprises 14 residues. Germline lookup yields CDR1 LNHDA and CDR2 SQIVND (reference sequence). The CDR3 spells CASNEGRIKNIQYF. As DNA, the CDR3 is TGTGCCAGTAATGAGGGCAGGATTAAAAACATTCAGTACTTC. The full variable domain, completed using reference TRBV19 and TRBJ2-4, is DGGITQSPKYLFRKEGQNVTLSCEQNLNHDAMYWYRQDPGQGLRLIYYSQIVNDFQKGDIAEGYSVSREKKESFPLTVTSAQKNPTAFYLCASNEGRIKNIQYFGAGTRLSVL.

This chain connects TRBV28 to TRBJ1-6, with D hard to call. Trimming stripped 6 bases from V and 8 bases from J, with 11 bases between. CDR3 length: 13 residues. Germline values: CDR1 MDHEN, CDR2 SYDVKM. The CDR3 here is CASRVEADSPLHF. In DNA form, the CDR3 reads TGTGCCAGCAGAGTAGAGGCAGATTCACCCCTCCACTTT. The full variable domain, completed using reference TRBV28 and TRBJ1-6, is DVKVTQSSRYLVKRTGEKVFLECVQDMDHENMFWYRQDPGLGLRLIYFSYDVKMKEKGDIPEGYSVSREKKERFSLILESASTNQTSMYLCASRVEADSPLHFGNGTRLTVT.

The J gene is TRBJ2-3, the V gene TRBV7-9, with D unclear. Trimming pared 2 bases from V and 6 bases from J, leaving 12 bases between. CDR1 is SEHNR and CDR2 is FQNEAQ in the germline V gene (reference sequence). This CDR3 contains 14 residues. The DNA of the CDR3 is TGTGCCAGCAGCTTATCCACGGCGGTCGATACGCAGTATTTT. Translating it yields CASSLSTAVDTQYF.